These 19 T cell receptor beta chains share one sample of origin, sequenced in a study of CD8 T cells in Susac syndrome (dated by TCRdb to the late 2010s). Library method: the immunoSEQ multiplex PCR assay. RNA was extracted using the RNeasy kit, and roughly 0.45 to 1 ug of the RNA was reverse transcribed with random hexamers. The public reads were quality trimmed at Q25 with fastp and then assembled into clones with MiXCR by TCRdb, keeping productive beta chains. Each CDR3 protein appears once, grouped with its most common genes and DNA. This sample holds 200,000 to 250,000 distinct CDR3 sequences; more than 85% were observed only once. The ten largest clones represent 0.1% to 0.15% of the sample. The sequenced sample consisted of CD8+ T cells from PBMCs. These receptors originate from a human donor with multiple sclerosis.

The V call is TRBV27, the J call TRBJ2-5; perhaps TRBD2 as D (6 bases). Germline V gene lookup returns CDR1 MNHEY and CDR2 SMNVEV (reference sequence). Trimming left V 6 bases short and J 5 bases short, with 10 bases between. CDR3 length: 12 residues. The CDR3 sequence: CASRTGAETQYF. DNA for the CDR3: TGTGCCAGCAGGACGGGAGCTGAGACCCAGTACTTC.

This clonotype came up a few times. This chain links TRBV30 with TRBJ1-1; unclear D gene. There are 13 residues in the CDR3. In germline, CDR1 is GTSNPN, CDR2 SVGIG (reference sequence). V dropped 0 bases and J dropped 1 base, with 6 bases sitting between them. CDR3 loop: CAWSVMQNTEAFF. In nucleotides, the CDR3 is TGTGCCTGGAGTGTAATGCAGAACACTGAAGCTTTCTTT.

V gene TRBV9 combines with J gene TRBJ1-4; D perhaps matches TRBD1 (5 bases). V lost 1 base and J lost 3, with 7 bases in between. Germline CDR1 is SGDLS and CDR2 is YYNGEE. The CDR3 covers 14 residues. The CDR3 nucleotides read TGTGCCAGCAGCGTACAGGGTCCTAATGAAAAACTGTTTTTT. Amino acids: CASSVQGPNEKLFF.

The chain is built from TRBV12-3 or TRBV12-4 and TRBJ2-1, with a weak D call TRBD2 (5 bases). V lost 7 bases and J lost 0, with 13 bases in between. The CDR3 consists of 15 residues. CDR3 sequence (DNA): TGTGCCAGCACCGATACTAGGAGCTCCTACAATGAGCAGTTCTTC. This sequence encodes CASTDTRSSYNEQFF.

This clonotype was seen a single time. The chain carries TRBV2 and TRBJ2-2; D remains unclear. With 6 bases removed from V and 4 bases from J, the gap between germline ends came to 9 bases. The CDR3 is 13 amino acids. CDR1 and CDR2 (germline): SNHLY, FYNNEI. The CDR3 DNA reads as TGTGCCAGCAGGCCCCCAGCCACCGGGGAGCTGTTTTTT. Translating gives CASRPPATGELFF.

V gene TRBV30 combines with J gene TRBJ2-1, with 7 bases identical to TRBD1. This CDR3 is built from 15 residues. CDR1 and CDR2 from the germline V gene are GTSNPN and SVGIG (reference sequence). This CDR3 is CASSGRTGPYNEQFF. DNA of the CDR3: TGTGCTTCAAGTGGGCGGACAGGACCTTACAATGAGCAGTTCTTC. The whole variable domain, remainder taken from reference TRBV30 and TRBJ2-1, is SQTIHQWPATLVQPVGSPLSLECTVEGTSNPNLYWYRQAAGRGLQLLFYSVGIGQISSEVPQNLSASRPQDRQFILSSKKLLLSDSGFYLCASSGRTGPYNEQFFGPGTRLTVL.

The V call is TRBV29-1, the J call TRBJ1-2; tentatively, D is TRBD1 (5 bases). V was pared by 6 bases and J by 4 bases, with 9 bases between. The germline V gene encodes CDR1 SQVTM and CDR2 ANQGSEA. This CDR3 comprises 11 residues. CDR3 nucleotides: TGCAGCGTCGAGGACATCTATGGCTACACCTTC. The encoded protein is CSVEDIYGYTF.

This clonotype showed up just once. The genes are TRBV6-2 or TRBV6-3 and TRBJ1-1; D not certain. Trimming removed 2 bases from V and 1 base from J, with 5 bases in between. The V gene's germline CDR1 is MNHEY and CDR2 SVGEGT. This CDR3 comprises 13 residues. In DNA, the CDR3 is TGTGCCAGCAGTTACACATCGAACACTGAAGCTTTCTTT. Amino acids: CASSYTSNTEAFF.

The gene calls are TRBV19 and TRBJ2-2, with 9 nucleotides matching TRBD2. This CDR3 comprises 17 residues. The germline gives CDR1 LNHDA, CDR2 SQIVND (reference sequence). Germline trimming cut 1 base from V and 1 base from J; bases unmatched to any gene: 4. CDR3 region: CASSIVISGGNTGELFF. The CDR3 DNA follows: TGTGCCAGTAGTATAGTAATTAGCGGGGGGAACACCGGGGAGCTGTTTTTT.

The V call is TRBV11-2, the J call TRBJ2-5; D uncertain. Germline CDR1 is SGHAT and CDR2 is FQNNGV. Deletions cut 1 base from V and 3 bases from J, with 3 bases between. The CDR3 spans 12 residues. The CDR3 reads CASSLVEETQYF. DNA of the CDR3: TGTGCCAGCAGCTTAGTAGAAGAGACCCAGTACTTC.

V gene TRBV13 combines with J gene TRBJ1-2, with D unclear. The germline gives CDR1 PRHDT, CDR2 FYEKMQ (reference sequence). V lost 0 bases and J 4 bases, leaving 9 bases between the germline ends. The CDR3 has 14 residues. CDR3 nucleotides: TGTGCCAGCAGCTTAGGGCGGAGATCCTATGGCTACACCTTC. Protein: CASSLGRRSYGYTF.

Here the CDR3 DNA reads TGTGCCAGCAGCTGGGGACTAGCGGGGTACAATGAGCAGTTCTTC. Residues: CASSWGLAGYNEQFF. This sequence joins TRBV5-6 and TRBJ2-1; 13 bases are a match to TRBD2. Germline CDR1 is SGHDT and CDR2 is YYEEEE. This CDR3 region has 15 residues. V trimming: 3 bases; J trimming: 4 bases; junction bases outside the gene matches: 1.

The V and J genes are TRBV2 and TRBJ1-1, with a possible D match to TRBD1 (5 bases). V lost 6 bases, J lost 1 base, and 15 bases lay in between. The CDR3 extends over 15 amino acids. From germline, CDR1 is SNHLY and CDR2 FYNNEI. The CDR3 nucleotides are TGTGCCAGCAGAGGACACGCCGCTAGGAACACTGAAGCTTTCTTT. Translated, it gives CASRGHAARNTEAFF.

The CDR3 region is CASSIFPRSADRETYNEQFF. DNA for the CDR3: TGTGCCAGCAGTATCTTTCCCCGGTCGGCTGACAGGGAGACCTACAATGAGCAGTTCTTC. The rearrangement uses TRBV12-3 or TRBV12-4 and TRBJ2-1, with 7 bases aligning to TRBD1. The CDR3 contains 20 residues. Trimming took 5 bases from V and 2 from J; bases not matched to a gene: 21.

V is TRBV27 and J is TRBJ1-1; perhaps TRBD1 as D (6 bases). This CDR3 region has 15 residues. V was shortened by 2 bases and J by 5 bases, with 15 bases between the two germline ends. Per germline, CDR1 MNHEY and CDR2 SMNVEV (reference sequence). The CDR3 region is CASSLLQGIQTEAFF. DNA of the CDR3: TGTGCCAGCAGTTTACTTCAGGGGATACAAACTGAAGCTTTCTTT.

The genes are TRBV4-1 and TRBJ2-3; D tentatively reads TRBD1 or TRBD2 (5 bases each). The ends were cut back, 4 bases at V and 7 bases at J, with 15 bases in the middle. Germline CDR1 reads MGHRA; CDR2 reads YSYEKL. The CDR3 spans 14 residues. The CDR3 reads CASSPHDGTNTQYF. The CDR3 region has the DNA TGCGCCAGCAGCCCACATGACGGGACCAATACGCAGTATTTT.

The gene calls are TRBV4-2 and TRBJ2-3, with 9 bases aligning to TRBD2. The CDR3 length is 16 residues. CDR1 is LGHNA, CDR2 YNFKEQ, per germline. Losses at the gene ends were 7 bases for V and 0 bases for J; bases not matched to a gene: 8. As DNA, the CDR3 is TGTGCCAGCACCTACGAAGCGGGGGGTAGCACAGATACGCAGTATTTT. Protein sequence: CASTYEAGGSTDTQYF.

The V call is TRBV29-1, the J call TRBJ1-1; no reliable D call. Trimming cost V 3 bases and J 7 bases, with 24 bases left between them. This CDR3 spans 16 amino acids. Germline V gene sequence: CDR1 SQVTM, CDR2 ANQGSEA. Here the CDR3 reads CSVEMPQRGSPLEAFF. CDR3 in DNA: TGCAGCGTTGAGATGCCCCAACGCGGCAGTCCCCTTGAAGCTTTCTTT. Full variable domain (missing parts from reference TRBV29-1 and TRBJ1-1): SAVISQKPSRDICQRGTSLTIQCQVDSQVTMMFWYRQQPGQSLTLIATANQGSEATYESGFVIDKFPISRPNLTFSTLTVSNMSPEDSSIYLCSVEMPQRGSPLEAFFGQGTRLTVV.

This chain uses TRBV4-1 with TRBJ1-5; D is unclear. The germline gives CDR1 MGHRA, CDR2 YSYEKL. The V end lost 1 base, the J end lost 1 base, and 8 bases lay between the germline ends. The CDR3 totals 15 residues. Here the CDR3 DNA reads TGCGCCAGCAGCCAAGCCTTGGGGAGCAATCAGCCCCAGCATTTT. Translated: CASSQALGSNQPQHF.